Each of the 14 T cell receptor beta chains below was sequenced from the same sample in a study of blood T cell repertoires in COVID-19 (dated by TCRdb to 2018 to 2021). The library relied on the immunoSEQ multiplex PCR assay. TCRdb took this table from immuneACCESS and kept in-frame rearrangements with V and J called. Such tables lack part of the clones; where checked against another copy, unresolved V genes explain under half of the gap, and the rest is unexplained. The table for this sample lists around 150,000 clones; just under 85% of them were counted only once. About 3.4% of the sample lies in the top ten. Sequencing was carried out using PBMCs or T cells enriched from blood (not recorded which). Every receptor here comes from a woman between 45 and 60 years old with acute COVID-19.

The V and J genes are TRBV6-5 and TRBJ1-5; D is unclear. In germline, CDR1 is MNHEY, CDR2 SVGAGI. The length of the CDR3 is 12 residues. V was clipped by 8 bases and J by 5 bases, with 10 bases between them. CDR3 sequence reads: CASGELDQPQHF. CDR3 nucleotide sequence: TGTGCCAGCGGGGAGTTAGATCAGCCCCAGCATTTT.

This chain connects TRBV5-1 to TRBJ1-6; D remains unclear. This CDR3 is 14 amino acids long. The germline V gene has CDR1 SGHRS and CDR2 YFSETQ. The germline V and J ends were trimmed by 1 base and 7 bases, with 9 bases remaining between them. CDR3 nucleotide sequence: TGCGCCAGCAGCTTGCCGGGAACAAATTCACCCCTCCACTTT. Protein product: CASSLPGTNSPLHF.

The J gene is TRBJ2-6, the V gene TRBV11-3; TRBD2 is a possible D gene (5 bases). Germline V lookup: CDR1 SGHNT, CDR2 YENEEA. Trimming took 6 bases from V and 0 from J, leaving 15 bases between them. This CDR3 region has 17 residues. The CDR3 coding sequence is TGTGCCAGCAGTAGCACCGGACTCCTCTCTGGGGCCAACGTCCTGACTTTC. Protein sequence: CASSSTGLLSGANVLTF. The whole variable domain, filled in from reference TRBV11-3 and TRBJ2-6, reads EAGVVQSPRYKIIEKKQPVAFWCNPISGHNTLYWYLQNLGQGPELLIRYENEEAVDDSQLPKDRFSAERLKGVDSTLKIQPAELGDSAVYLCASSSTGLLSGANVLTFGAGSRLTVL.

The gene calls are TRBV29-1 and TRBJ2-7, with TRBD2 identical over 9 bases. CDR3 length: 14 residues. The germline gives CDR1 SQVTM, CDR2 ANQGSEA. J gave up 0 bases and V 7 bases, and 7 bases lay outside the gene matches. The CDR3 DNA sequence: TGCAGCGCTGCCGGGACTAGCAGCTCCTACGAGCAGTACTTC. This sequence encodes CSAAGTSSSYEQYF.

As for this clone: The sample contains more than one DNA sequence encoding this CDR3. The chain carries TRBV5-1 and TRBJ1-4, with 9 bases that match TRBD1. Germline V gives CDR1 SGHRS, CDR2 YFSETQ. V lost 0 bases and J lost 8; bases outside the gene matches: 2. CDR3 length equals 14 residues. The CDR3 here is CASSLGGTGEKLFF. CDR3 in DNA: TGCGCCAGCAGCTTGGGAGGGACAGGGGAAAAACTGTTTTTT.

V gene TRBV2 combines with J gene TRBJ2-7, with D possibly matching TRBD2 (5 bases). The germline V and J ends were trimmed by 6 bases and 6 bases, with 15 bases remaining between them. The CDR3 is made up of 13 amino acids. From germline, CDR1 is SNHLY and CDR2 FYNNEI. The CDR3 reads CASSGHSEGEQYF. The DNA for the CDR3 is TGTGCCAGCAGCGGCCATAGTGAGGGCGAGCAGTACTTC.

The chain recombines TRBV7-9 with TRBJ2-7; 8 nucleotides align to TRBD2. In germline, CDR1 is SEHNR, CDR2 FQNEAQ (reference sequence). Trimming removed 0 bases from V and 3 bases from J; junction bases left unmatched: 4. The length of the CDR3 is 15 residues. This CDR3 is CASSLAGTSGYEQYF. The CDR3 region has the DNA TGTGCCAGCAGCTTAGCAGGGACTAGTGGCTACGAGCAGTACTTC.

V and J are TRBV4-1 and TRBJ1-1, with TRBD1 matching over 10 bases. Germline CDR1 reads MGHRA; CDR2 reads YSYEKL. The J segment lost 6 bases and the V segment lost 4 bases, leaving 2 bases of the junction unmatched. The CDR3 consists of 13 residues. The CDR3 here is CASSRQGAAEAFF. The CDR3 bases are TGCGCCAGCAGCCGACAGGGGGCTGCTGAAGCTTTCTTT.

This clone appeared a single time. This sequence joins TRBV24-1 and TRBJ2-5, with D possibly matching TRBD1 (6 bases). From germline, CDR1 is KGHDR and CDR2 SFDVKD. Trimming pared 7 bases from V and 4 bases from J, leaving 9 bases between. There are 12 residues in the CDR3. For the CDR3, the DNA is TGTGCCACCAGCAGGGGTATAGAGACCCAGTACTTC. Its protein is CATSRGIETQYF.

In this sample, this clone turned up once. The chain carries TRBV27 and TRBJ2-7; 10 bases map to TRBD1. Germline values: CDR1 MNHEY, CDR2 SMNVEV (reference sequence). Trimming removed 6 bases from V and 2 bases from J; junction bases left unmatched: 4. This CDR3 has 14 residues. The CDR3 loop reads CASSAGTGAYEQYF. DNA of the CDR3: TGTGCCAGCAGCGCCGGGACAGGGGCCTACGAGCAGTACTTC.

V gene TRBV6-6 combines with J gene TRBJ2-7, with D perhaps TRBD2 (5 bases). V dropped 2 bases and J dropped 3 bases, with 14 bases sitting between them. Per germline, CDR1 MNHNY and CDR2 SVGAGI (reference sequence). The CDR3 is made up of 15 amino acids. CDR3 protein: CASSYTTAEIYEQYF. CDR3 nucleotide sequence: TGTGCCAGCAGTTACACTACAGCGGAAATCTACGAGCAGTACTTC.

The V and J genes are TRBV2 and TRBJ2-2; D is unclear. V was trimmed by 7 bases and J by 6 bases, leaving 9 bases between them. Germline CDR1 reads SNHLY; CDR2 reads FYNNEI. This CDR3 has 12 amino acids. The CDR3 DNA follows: TGTGCCAGCACCCTAGATCCCGGGGAGCTGTTTTTT. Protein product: CASTLDPGELFF.

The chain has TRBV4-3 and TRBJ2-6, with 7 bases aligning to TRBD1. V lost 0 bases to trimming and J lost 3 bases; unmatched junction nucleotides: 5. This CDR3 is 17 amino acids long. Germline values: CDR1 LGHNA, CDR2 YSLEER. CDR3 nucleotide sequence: TGCGCCAGCAGCCAAGAACAGGGGCGGGTTGGGGCCAACGTCCTGACTTTC. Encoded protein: CASSQEQGRVGANVLTF.

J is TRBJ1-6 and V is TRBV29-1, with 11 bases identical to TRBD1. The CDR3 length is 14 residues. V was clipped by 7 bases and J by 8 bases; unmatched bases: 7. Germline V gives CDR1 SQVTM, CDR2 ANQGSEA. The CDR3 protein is CSAAGQGVDSPLHF. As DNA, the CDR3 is TGCAGCGCTGCGGGACAGGGGGTCGATTCACCCCTCCACTTT.